The clone carrying this TCR beta chain was detected ten times or more. Its antigen is unidentified. TCR beta cDNA libraries included unique molecular identifiers. Via MiXCR, TCRdb re-called the PCR reads, giving one row per CDR3 protein. The sample has about 430,000 distinct CDR3 sequences, 35% to 45% seen once. The CDR3 covers 14 residues. Trimming stripped 0 bases from V and 0 bases from J, with 7 bases between. Germline CDR1 SGHRS, CDR2 YFSETQ. This sample was taken from a study of post-analysis software for immune sequencing data. General observations from the study: Patients used a few TRBV segments, including TRBV5-6, TRBV5-1 and TRBV20-1, more often than controls.

Sequencing was carried out using blood. V is TRBV5-1 and J is TRBJ2-7, with unresolved D. The TCR sequence derives from a girl under 10 years old with multiple sclerosis. The CDR3: CASSLAVSSYEQYF. CDR3 nucleotides: TGCGCCAGCAGCTTGGCGGTCAGCTCCTACGAGCAGTACTTC.